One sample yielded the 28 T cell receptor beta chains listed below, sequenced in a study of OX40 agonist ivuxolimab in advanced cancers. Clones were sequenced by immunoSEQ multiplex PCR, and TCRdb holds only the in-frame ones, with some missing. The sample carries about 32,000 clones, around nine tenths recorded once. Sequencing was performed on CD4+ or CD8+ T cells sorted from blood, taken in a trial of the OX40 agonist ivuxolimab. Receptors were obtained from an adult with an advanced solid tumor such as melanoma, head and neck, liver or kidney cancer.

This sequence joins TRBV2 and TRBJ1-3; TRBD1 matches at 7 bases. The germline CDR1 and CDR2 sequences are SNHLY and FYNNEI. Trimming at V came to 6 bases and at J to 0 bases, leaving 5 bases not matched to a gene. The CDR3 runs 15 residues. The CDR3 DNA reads TGTGCCAGCAGGGACCGGGACAGCTCTGGAAACACCATATATTTT. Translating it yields CASRDRDSSGNTIYF.

The CDR3 nucleotides read TGCGCCAGCAGTGACGGGACAAACGAGCAGTACTTC. It translates to CASSDGTNEQYF. The chain uses TRBV10-1 and TRBJ2-7; D is possibly TRBD1 (6 bases). Germline V gene sequence: CDR1 WNHNN, CDR2 SYGVQD (reference sequence). Trimming shortened V by 3 bases and J by 5 bases, and 8 bases separated the two germline ends. The CDR3 has 12 amino acids.

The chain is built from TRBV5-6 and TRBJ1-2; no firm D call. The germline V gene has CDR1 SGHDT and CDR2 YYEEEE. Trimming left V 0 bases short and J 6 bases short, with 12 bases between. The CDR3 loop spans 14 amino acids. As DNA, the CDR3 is TGTGCCAGCAGCTTGGAGTTCGGAACTGATGGCTACACCTTC. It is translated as CASSLEFGTDGYTF.

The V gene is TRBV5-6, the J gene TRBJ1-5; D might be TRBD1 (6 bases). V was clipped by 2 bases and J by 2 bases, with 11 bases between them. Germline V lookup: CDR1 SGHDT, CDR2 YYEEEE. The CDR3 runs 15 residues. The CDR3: CASSFSGAGNQPQHF. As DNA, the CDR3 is TGTGCCAGCAGCTTCTCAGGGGCTGGCAATCAGCCCCAGCATTTT.

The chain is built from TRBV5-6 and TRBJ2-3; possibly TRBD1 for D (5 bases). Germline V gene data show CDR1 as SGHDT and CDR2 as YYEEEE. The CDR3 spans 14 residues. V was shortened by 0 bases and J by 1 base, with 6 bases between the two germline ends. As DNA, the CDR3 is TGTGCCAGCAGCTTGGGGGGCCGCACAGATACGCAGTATTTT. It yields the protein CASSLGGRTDTQYF.

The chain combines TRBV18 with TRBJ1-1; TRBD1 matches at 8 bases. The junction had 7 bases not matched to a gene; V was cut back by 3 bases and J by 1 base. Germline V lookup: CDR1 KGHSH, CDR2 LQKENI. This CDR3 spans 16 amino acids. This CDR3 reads CASSPLNRGGNTEAFF. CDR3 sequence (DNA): TGTGCCAGCTCACCCCTCAACAGGGGGGGGAACACTGAAGCTTTCTTT.

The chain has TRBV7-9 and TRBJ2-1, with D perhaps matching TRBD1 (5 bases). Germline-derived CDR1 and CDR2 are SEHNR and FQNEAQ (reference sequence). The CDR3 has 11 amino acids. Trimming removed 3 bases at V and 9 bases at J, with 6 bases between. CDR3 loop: CASSFDSEQFF. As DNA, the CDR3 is TGTGCCAGCAGCTTCGACAGTGAGCAGTTCTTC.

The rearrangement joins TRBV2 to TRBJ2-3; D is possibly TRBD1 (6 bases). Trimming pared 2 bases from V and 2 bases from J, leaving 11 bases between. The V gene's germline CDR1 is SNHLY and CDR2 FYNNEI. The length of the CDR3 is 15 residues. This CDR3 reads CASSELGGATDTQYF. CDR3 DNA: TGTGCCAGCAGTGAACTTGGGGGCGCCACAGATACGCAGTATTTT.

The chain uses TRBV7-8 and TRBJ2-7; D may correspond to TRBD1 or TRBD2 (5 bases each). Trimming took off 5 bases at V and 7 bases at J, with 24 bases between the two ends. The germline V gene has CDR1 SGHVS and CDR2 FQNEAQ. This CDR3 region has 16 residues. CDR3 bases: TGTGCCAGCAGCCCAGAACCCGGGACCCCCGTTGGGGAGCAGTACTTC. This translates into CASSPEPGTPVGEQYF.

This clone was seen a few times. The CDR3 DNA follows: TGTGCCAGCAGCTTGGGAAGACACAGCTCCTACGAGCAGTACTTC. Its translation is CASSLGRHSSYEQYF. The chain joins TRBV5-4 to TRBJ2-7; D remains ambiguous. The V end lost 0 bases, the J end lost 0 bases, and 10 bases lay between the germline ends. Germline CDR1 and CDR2: SGHNT and YYREEE (reference sequence). The CDR3 totals 15 residues.

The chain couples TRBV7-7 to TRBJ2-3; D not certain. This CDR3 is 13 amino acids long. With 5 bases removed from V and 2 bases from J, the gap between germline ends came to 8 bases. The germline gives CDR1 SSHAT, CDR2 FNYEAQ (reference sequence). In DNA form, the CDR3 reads TGTGCCAGCAGCCCCATGAACACAGATACGCAGTATTTT. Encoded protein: CASSPMNTDTQYF. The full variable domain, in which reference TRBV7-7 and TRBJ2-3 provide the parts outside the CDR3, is GAGVSQSPRYKVTKRGQDVTLRCDPISSHATLYWYQQALGQGPEFLTYFNYEAQPDKSGLPSDRFSAERPEGSISTLTIQRTEQRDSAMYRCASSPMNTDTQYFGPGTRLTVL.

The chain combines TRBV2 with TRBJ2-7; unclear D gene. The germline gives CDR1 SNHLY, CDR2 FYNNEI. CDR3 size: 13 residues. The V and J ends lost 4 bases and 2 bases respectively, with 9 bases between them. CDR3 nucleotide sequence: TGTGCCAGCAGTGCGCGGAGAGCCTACGAGCAGTACTTC. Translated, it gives CASSARRAYEQYF.

The CDR3: CASSFGDEQFF. CDR3 nucleotide sequence: TGTGCCAGCAGCTTTGGAGATGAGCAGTTCTTC. The rearrangement links TRBV5-6 to TRBJ2-1; no clear D gene. CDR3 length: 11 residues. Deletions cut 2 bases from V and 8 bases from J, with 5 bases between. Germline V gene data show CDR1 as SGHDT and CDR2 as YYEEEE. Based on the CDR3 plus reference TRBV5-6 and TRBJ2-1, the full variable domain is DAGVTQSPTHLIKTRGQQVTLRCSPKSGHDTVSWYQQALGQGPQFIFQYYEEEERQRGNFPDRFSGHQFPNYSSELNVNALLLGDSALYLCASSFGDEQFFGPGTRLTVL.

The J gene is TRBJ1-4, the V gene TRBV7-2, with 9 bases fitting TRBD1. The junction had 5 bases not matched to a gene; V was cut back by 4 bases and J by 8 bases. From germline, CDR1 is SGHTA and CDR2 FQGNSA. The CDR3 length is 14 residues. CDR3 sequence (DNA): TGTGCCAGCAGCTACACGGGACAGGGAGAAAAACTGTTTTTT. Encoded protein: CASSYTGQGEKLFF.

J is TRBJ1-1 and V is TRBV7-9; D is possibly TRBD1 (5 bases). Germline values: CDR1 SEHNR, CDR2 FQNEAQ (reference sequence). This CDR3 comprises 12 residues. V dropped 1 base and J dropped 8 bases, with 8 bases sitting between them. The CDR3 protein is CASSLEGPEAFF. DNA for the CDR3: TGTGCCAGCAGCTTAGAGGGGCCGGAAGCTTTCTTT.

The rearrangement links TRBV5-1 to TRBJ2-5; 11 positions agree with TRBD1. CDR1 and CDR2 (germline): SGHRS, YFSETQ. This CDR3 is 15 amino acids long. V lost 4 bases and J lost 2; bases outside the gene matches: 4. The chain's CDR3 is CASSAGQGAQETQYF. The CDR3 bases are TGCGCCAGCAGCGCTGGACAGGGGGCGCAAGAGACCCAGTACTTC.

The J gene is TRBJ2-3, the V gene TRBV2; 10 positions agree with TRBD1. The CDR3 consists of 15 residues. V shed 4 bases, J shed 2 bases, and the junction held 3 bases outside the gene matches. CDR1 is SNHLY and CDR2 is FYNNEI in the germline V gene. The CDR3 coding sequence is TGTGCCAGCAGTGGGACAGGGGGGCACACAGATACGCAGTATTTT. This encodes CASSGTGGHTDTQYF.

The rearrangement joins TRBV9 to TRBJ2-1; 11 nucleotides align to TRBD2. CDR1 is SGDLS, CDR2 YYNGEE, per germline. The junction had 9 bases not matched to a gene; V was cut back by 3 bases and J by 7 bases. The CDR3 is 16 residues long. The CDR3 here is CASSGSLAGAGNEQFF. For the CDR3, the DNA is TGTGCCAGCAGCGGTTCACTAGCGGGAGCGGGGAATGAGCAGTTCTTC.

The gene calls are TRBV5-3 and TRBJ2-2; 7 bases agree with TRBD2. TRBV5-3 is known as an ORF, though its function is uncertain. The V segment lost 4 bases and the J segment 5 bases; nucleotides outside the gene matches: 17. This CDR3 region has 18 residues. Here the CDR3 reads CARSLPRHGGSVTGELFF. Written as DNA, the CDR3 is TGTGCCAGAAGCCTACCCCGGCACGGGGGGTCGGTTACCGGGGAGCTGTTTTTT.

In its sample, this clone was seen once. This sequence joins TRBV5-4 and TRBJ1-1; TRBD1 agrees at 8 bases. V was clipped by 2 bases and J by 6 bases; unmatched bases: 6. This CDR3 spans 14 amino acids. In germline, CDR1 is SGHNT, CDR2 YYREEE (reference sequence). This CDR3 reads CASSFSQGAAEAFF. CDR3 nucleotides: TGTGCCAGCAGCTTCTCCCAGGGGGCTGCTGAAGCTTTCTTT.

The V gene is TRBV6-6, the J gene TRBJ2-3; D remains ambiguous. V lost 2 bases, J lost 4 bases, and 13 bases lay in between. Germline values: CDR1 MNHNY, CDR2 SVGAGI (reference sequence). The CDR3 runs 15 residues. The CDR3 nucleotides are TGTGCCAGCAGTTACATACACGCAGTTTCAGATACGCAGTATTTT. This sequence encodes CASSYIHAVSDTQYF.

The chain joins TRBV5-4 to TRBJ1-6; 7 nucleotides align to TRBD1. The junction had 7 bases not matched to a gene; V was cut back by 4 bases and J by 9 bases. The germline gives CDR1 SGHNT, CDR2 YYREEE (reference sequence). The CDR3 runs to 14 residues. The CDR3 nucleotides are TGTGCCAGCAGCCAACAGGGGTTTGGTTCACCCCTCCACTTT. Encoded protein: CASSQQGFGSPLHF. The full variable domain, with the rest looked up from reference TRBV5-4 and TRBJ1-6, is ETGVTQSPTHLIKTRGQQVTLRCSSQSGHNTVSWYQQALGQGPQFIFQYYREEENGRGNFPPRFSGLQFPNYSSELNVNALELDDSALYLCASSQQGFGSPLHFGNGTRLTVT.

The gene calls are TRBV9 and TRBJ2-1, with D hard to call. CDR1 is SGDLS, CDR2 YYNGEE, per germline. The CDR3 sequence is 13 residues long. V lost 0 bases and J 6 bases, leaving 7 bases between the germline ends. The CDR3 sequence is CASSVVPSNEQFF. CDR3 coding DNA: TGTGCCAGCAGCGTAGTCCCCTCCAATGAGCAGTTCTTC.

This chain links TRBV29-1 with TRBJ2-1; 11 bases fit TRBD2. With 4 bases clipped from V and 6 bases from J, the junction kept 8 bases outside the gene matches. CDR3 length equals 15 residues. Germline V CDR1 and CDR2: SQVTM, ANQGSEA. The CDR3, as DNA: TGCAGCGTTGGATATTCCCTAGCGGGGGGCAATGAGCAGTTCTTC. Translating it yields CSVGYSLAGGNEQFF.

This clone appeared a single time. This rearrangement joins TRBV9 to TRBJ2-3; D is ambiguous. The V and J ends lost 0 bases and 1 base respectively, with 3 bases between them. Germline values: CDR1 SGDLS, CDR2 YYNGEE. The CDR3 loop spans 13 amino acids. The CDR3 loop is CASSVVGTDTQYF. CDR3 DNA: TGTGCCAGCAGCGTAGTTGGCACAGATACGCAGTATTTT.

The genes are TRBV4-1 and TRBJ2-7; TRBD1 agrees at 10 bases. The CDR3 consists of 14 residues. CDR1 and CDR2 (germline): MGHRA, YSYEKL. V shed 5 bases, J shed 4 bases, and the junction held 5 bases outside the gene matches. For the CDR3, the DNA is TGCGCCAGCAGCTACGGACAGGGGGATTACGAGCAGTACTTC. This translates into CASSYGQGDYEQYF.

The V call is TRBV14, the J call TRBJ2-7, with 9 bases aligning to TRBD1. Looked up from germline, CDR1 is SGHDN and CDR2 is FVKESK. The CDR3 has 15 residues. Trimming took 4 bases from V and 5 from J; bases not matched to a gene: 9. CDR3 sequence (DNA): TGTGCCAGCAGCCCGAAGGACAGGGGTTCCCACGAGCAGTACTTC. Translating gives CASSPKDRGSHEQYF.

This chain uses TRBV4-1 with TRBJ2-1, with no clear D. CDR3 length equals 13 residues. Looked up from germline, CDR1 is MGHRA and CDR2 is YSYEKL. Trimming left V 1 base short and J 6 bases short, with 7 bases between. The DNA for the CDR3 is TGCGCCAGCAGCCAAGTAACTTCCAATGAGCAGTTCTTC. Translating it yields CASSQVTSNEQFF.